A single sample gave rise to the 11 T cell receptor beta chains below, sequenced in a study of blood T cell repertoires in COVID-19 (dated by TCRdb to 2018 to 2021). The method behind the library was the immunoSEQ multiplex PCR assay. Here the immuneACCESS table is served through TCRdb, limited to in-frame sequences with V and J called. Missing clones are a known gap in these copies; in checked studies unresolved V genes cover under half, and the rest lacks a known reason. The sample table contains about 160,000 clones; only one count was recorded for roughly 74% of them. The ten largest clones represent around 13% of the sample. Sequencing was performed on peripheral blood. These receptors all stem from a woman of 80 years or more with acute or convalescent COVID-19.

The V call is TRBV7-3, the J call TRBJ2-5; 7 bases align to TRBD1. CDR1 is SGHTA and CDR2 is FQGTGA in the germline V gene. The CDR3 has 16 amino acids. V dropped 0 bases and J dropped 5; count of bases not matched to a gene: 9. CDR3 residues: CASSLTGGASGETQYF. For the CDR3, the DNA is TGTGCCAGCAGCTTAACAGGGGGCGCATCGGGCGAGACCCAGTACTTC.

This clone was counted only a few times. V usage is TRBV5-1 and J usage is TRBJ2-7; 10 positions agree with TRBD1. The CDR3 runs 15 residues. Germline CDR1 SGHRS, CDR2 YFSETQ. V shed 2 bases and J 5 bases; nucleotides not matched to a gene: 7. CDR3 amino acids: CASSFGDRGLHEQYF. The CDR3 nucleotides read TGCGCCAGCAGCTTCGGGGACAGGGGACTCCACGAGCAGTACTTC.

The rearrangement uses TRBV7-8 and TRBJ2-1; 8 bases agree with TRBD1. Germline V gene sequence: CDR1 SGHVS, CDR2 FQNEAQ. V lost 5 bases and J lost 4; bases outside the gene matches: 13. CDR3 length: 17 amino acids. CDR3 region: CASSRGRAGGLYNEQFF. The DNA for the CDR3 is TGTGCCAGCAGCCGCGGGCGGGCAGGGGGCTTATACAATGAGCAGTTCTTC. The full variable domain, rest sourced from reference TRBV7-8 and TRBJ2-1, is GAGVSQSPRYKVAKRGQDVALRCDPISGHVSLFWYQQALGQGPEFLTYFQNEAQLDKSGLPSDRFFAERPEGSVSTLKIQRTQQEDSAVYLCASSRGRAGGLYNEQFFGPGTRLTVL.

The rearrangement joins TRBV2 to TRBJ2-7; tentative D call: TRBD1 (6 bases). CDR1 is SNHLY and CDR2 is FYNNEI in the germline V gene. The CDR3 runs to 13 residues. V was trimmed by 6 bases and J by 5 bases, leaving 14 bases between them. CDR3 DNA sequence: TGTGCCAGCAGCAGTCAGGGGTGGGACGAGCAGTACTTC. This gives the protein CASSSQGWDEQYF.

CDR3 DNA sequence: TGCGCCAGCAGCTTGCCGGGACAACAGGTAGATACGCAGTATTTT. Translating gives CASSLPGQQVDTQYF. This sequence joins TRBV4-1 and TRBJ2-3; a weak D match, TRBD1 (6 bases). Germline-derived CDR1 and CDR2 are MGHRA and YSYEKL. Trimming left V 5 bases short and J 5 bases short, with 17 bases between. The CDR3 is 15 amino acids.

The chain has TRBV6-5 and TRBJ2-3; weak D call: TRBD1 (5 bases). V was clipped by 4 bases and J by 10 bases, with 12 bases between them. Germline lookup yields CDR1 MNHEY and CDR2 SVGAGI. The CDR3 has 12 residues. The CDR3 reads CASSSPGMAQYF. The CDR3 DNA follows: TGTGCCAGCAGTTCCCCAGGGATGGCGCAGTATTTT.

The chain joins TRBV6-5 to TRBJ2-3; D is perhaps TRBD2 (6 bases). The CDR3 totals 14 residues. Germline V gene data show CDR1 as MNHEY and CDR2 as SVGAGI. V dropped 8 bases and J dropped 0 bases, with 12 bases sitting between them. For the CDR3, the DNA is TGTGCCAGCGGGTTGGGGGGTAGCACAGATACGCAGTATTTT. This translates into CASGLGGSTDTQYF.

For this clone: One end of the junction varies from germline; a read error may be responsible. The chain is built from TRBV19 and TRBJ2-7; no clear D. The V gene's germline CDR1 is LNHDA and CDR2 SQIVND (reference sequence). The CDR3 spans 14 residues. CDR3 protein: CANSMRRIPYEQYF. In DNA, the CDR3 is TGTGCCAATAGTATGAGGAGAATCCCCTACGAGCAGTACTTC.

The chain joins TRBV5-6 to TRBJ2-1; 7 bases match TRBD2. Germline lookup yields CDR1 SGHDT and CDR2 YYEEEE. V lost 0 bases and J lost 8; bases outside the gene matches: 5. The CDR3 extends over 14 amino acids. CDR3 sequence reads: CASSLGRTSDEQFF. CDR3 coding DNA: TGTGCCAGCAGCTTGGGCCGGACTAGTGATGAGCAGTTCTTC.

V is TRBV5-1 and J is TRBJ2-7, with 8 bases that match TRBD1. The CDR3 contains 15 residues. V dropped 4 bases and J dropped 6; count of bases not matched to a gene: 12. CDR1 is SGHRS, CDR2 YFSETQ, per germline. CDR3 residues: CASSLQGGLSAEQYF. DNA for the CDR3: TGCGCCAGCAGCCTACAGGGGGGCCTTTCTGCCGAGCAGTACTTC.

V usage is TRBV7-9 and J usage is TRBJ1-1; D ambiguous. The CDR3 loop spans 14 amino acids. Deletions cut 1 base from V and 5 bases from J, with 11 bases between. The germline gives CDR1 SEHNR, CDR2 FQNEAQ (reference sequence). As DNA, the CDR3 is TGTGCCAGCAGCTTAGGCCGAGGTTTTACTGAAGCTTTCTTT. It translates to CASSLGRGFTEAFF. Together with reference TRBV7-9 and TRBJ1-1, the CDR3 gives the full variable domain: DTGVSQNPRHKITKRGQNVTFRCDPISEHNRLYWYRQTLGQGPEFLTYFQNEAQLEKSRLLSDRFSAERPKGSFSTLEIQRTEQGDSAMYLCASSLGRGFTEAFFGQGTRLTVV.